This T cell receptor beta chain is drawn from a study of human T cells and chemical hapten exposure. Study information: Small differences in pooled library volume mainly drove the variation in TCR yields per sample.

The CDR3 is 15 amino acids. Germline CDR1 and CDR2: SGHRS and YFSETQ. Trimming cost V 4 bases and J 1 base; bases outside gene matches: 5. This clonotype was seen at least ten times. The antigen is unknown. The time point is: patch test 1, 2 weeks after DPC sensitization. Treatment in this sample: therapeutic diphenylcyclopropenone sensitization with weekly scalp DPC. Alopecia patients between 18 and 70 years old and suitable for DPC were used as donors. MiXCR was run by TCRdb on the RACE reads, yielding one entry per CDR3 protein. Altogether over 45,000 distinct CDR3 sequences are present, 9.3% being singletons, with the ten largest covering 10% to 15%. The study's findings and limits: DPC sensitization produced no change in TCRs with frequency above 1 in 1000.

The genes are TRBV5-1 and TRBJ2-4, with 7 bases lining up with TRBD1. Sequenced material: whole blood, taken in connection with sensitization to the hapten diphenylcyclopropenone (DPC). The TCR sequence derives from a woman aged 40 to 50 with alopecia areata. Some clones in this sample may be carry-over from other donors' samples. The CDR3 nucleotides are TGCGCCAGCAGCGCGTGGACAGGTGCCAAAAACATTCAGTACTTC. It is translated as CASSAWTGAKNIQYF.